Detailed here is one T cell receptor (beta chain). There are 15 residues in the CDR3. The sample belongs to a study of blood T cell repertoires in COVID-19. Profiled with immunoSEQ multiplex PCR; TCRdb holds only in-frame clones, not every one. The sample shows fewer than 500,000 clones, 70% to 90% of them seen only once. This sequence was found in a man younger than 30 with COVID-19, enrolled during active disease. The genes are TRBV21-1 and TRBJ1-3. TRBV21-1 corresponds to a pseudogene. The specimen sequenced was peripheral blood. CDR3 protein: CASSSGEAVGNTIYF. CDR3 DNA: TGTGCCAGCAGCAGCGGGGAGGCAGTCGGAAACACCATATATTTT.